One and the same sample provided the 22 T cell receptor beta chains below, sequenced in a study of vaccination and CD4 T cells after COVID-19. For these TCRs, the target antigens are not known. An Oncomine TCR Beta short-read assay was used to sequence the DNA from cultured CD4+ T cells. Using its own MiXCR run on the PCR reads, TCRdb lists one record per CDR3 protein. The sample lists about 10,000 distinct CDR3 sequences, approximately 57% occurring once. This sample's treatment: roughly ten-day PBMC culture with coronavirus spike peptide pools or control peptides (ViraFEST assay). The sample taken for sequencing was CD4+ T cells from blood, cultured in vitro. The receptor source for this set is a human donor who had recovered from COVID-19.

This clonotype appeared a single time. V is TRBV7-3 and J is TRBJ2-3; 11 bases align to TRBD2. Germline V lookup: CDR1 SGHTA, CDR2 FQGTGA. The length of the CDR3 is 16 residues. The junction had 5 bases not matched to a gene; V was cut back by 2 bases and J by 4 bases. The CDR3 coding sequence is TGTGCCAGCAGCTTATTTAGCGGGAGGGCCGCAGATACGCAGTATTTT. Its translation is CASSLFSGRAADTQYF.

The V call is TRBV14, the J call TRBJ2-1; D unresolved. The CDR3 contains 19 residues. The V gene's germline CDR1 is SGHDN and CDR2 FVKESK. V shed 1 base and J shed 8 bases, with 27 bases lying between them. CDR3 sequence reads: CASSQVRILGLGILDEQFF. CDR3 sequence (DNA): TGTGCCAGCAGCCAAGTCCGGATCTTGGGGTTAGGCATCTTGGATGAGCAGTTCTTC.

CDR3 amino acids: CASRPTPNRGLNYGYTF. The DNA for the CDR3 is TGTGCCAGCAGACCAACCCCGAACAGGGGGCTTAACTATGGCTACACCTTC. J is TRBJ1-2 and V is TRBV6-1, with 9 nucleotides matching TRBD1. The junction had 12 bases not matched to a gene; V was cut back by 6 bases and J by 1 base. Germline assignment: CDR1 MNHNS and CDR2 SASEGT. This CDR3 spans 17 amino acids.

Only a few counts were recorded for this clonotype. The CDR3 loop reads CRDGPGHKISYEQYF. CDR3 nucleotide sequence: TGCAGGGACGGACCGGGACATAAGATCTCCTACGAGCAGTACTTC. The chain is built from TRBV20-1 and TRBJ2-7, with D possibly TRBD1 on 6 matching bases. This CDR3 region has 15 residues. Germline values: CDR1 DFQATT, CDR2 SNEGSKA (reference sequence).

This chain connects TRBV7-2 to TRBJ1-2; 8 bases are a match to TRBD1. This CDR3 comprises 19 residues. Germline V CDR1 and CDR2: SGHTA, FQGNSA. J lost 4 bases, V lost 6 bases, and 22 bases had no gene match. In nucleotides, the CDR3 is TGTGCCAGCAGACGATGGACAGGGAGCTGGTCTCTCGGTGGCTATGGCTACACCTTC. This translates into CASRRWTGSWSLGGYGYTF. The variable domain in full, completed from reference TRBV7-2 and TRBJ1-2, reads GAGVSQSPSNKVTEKGKDVELRCDPISGHTALYWYRQSLGQGLEFLIYFQGNSAPDKSGLPSDRFSAERTGGSVSTLTIQRTQQEDSAVYLCASRRWTGSWSLGGYGYTFGSGTRLTVV.

CDR3 sequence: CATSDSNQPQHF. The CDR3 bases are TGTGCCACCAGTGATAGCAATCAGCCCCAGCATTTT. The V gene is TRBV24-1, the J gene TRBJ1-5; D remains ambiguous. The V end was cut by 3 bases, the J end by 1 base, with 0 bases between. Germline CDR1 KGHDR, CDR2 SFDVKD. CDR3 length: 12 residues.

Only a few counts were recorded for this clonotype. This rearrangement joins TRBV11-3 to TRBJ1-1, with D perhaps TRBD1 (5 bases). The germline V gene encodes CDR1 SGHNT and CDR2 YENEEA. CDR3 length: 14 residues. Trimming pared 0 bases from V and 1 base from J, leaving 6 bases between. CDR3: CASSLEGPNTEAFF. CDR3 nucleotide sequence: TGTGCCAGCAGCTTAGAGGGACCGAACACTGAAGCTTTCTTT.

The CDR3 DNA is TGCAGTGCTAGAGATGGCACGACAGGGGGGAATTCACCCCTCCACTTT. It translates to CSARDGTTGGNSPLHF. J is TRBJ1-6 and V is TRBV20-1, with TRBD1 identical over 9 bases. V lost 0 bases and J lost 7; bases outside the gene matches: 7. The CDR3 runs to 16 residues. CDR1 and CDR2 from the germline V gene are DFQATT and SNEGSKA (reference sequence).

This clonotype was seen a few times. The CDR3, as DNA: TGCAGTGCTAGTCGACCCCTTAGCACAGATACGCAGTATTTT. It specifies CSASRPLSTDTQYF. The gene calls are TRBV20-1 and TRBJ2-3; D uncertain. The CDR3 extends over 14 amino acids. Trimming pared 3 bases from V and 0 bases from J, leaving 10 bases between. Germline CDR1 reads DFQATT; CDR2 reads SNEGSKA (reference sequence).

The genes are TRBV6-1 and TRBJ2-5; D may match TRBD1 or TRBD2 (5 bases each). V was trimmed by 6 bases and J by 2 bases, leaving 10 bases between them. Germline V gene sequence: CDR1 MNHNS, CDR2 SASEGT. The CDR3 sequence is 13 residues long. The chain's CDR3 is CASSRDPQETQYF. The CDR3 nucleotides are TGTGCCAGCAGCCGGGACCCACAAGAGACCCAGTACTTC.

The chain joins TRBV20-1 to TRBJ2-2, with TRBD1 matching over 7 bases. With V trimmed by 5 bases and J by 4 bases, 10 bases remained unmatched. The CDR3 is made up of 15 amino acids. Per the germline V gene, CDR1 is DFQATT and CDR2 is SNEGSKA (reference sequence). CDR3 coding DNA: TGCAGTGCTGAGAGGGGGCTGGGCGGCACCGGGGAGCTGTTTTTT. This encodes CSAERGLGGTGELFF.

This chain links TRBV20-1 with TRBJ1-5; 10 positions match TRBD1. Unmatched junction bases numbered 11, after V lost 6 bases and J lost 6 bases. This CDR3 is 15 amino acids long. Germline CDR1 and CDR2: DFQATT and SNEGSKA (reference sequence). The CDR3 nucleotides are TGCAGTGCCCGGACAGGGGGAGGACTAGGTCAGCCCCAGCATTTT. Its protein product is CSARTGGGLGQPQHF.

The chain has TRBV27 and TRBJ2-7, with D perhaps matching TRBD2 (6 bases). The CDR3 length is 14 residues. The V end was cut by 5 bases, the J end by 2 bases, with 13 bases between. Germline V CDR1 and CDR2: MNHEY, SMNVEV (reference sequence). This CDR3 reads CASSPRLVPYEQYF. CDR3 bases: TGTGCCAGCAGTCCCAGACTAGTCCCCTACGAGCAGTACTTC.

The chain combines TRBV28 with TRBJ1-2; D might be TRBD1 (6 bases). Trimming removed 3 bases at V and 2 bases at J, with 13 bases between. CDR1 is MDHEN, CDR2 SYDVKM, per germline. This CDR3 is built from 15 residues. The CDR3 nucleotides read TGTGCCAGCAGTTTTGGGGGGGGCATAAACTATGGCTACACCTTC. This codes for CASSFGGGINYGYTF.

V and J are TRBV7-3 and TRBJ2-2; 8 bases are shared with TRBD2. V lost 1 base and J lost 2; bases outside the gene matches: 6. Germline-derived CDR1 and CDR2 are SGHTA and FQGTGA. The CDR3 sequence is 17 residues long. As DNA, the CDR3 is TGTGCCAGCAGCTTAAGTCTTGCGGGGGGTAACACCGGGGAGCTGTTTTTT. Translated, it gives CASSLSLAGGNTGELFF.

The chain recombines TRBV7-2 with TRBJ2-2; D is undetermined. Trimming pared 5 bases from V and 2 bases from J, leaving 3 bases between. The CDR3 totals 12 residues. In germline, CDR1 is SGHTA, CDR2 FQGNSA. The chain's CDR3 is CASSTNTGELFF. The CDR3 DNA is TGTGCCAGCAGCACAAACACCGGGGAGCTGTTTTTT.

The chain combines TRBV3-1 with TRBJ1-6; 9 bases fit TRBD1. Germline loops: CDR1 LGHDT, CDR2 YNNKEL (reference sequence). The V segment lost 4 bases and the J segment 9 bases; nucleotides outside the gene matches: 7. The CDR3 is made up of 15 amino acids. CDR3 residues: CASSRSTGGSSPLHF. Here the CDR3 DNA reads TGTGCCAGCAGCCGATCGACAGGGGGGAGTTCACCCCTCCACTTT.

The chain uses TRBV21-1 and TRBJ2-7; TRBD2 is the table's D call, not checked against the DNA. TRBV21-1 is a listed pseudogene. This CDR3 has 15 residues. This chain's CDR3 is CASSKELAGSYEQYF. DNA for the CDR3: TGTGCCAGCAGCAAAGAACTAGCGGGAAGTTACGAGCAGTACTTC.

The chain is built from TRBV6-1 and TRBJ2-7; 7 bases are shared with TRBD1. The CDR3 totals 15 residues. Germline V gene data show CDR1 as MNHNS and CDR2 as SASEGT. With 6 bases clipped from V and 0 bases from J, the junction kept 8 bases outside the gene matches. The CDR3 here is CASRGTDRVSYEQYF. In DNA form, the CDR3 reads TGTGCCAGCAGAGGGACAGACAGGGTCTCCTACGAGCAGTACTTC.

Regarding this clonotype: The junction shows a germline mismatch at one end, possibly a read error. This rearrangement joins TRBV5-1 to TRBJ1-1; 8 bases map to TRBD1. This CDR3 is 17 amino acids long. CDR1 is SGHRS, CDR2 YFSETQ, per germline. CDR3 loop: CANSLPRTGLPNTEAFF. As DNA, the CDR3 is TGCGCCAACAGCCTACCCCGGACAGGGCTGCCAAACACTGAAGCTTTCTTT.

Only one count was recorded for this clonotype. At one end the junction does not follow the germline gene, possibly because of a read error. V is TRBV30 and J is TRBJ1-2, with D possibly being TRBD1 (5 bases). Germline assignment: CDR1 GTSNPN and CDR2 SVGIG (reference sequence). The CDR3 totals 12 residues. CDR3 loop: CARSRGNYGYTF. The CDR3 bases are TGTGCCCGGAGTAGGGGTAACTATGGCTACACCTTC. Full variable domain (missing parts from reference TRBV30 and TRBJ1-2): SQTIHQWPATLVQPVGSPLSLECTVEGTSNPNLYWYRQAAGRGLQLLFYSVGIGQISSEVPQNLSASRPQDRQFILSSKKLLLSDSGFYLCARSRGNYGYTFGSGTRLTVV.

Written as DNA, the CDR3 is TGCAGTGCTAGTGAACAGACAGATACGCAGTATTTT. This gives the protein CSASEQTDTQYF. The chain uses TRBV20-1 and TRBJ2-3, with unresolved D. The CDR3 spans 12 residues. Trimming took off 3 bases at V and 3 bases at J, with 7 bases between the two ends. The V gene's germline CDR1 is DFQATT and CDR2 SNEGSKA (reference sequence).